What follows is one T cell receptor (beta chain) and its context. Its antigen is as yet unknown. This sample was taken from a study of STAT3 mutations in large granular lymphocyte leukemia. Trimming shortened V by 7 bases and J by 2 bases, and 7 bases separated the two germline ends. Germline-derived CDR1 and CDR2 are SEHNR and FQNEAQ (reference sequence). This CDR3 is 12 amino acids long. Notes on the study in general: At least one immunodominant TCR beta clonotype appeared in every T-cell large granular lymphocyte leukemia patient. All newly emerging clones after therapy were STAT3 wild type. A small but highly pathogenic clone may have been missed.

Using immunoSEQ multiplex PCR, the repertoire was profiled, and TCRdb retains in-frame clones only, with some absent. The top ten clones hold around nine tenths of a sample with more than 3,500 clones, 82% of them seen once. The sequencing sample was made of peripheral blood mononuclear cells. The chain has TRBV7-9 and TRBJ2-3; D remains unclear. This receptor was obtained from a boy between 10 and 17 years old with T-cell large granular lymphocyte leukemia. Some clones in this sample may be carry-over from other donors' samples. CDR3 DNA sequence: TGTGCCAGCACGGGCCTCACAGATACGCAGTATTTT. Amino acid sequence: CASTGLTDTQYF.